The present T cell receptor beta chain was sequenced within a study of blood T cells in healthy people across ages. Aged about 6 to 100, donors were systemically healthy Caucasians from Russia. Peripheral blood was drawn, around 9.5 milliliters per donor. This clonotype was recorded a few times. Primed by a sample-barcoded 5' primer and a J-beta primer mix, a second PCR proceeded for 7 to 11 cycles. TCRdb recomputed calls from the 5' RACE reads with MiXCR, one row per CDR3 protein. The table lists around 850,000 distinct CDR3 sequences, 35% to 40% of them singletons. This TCR came from a man younger than 30 in good health. Sequencing was done on a sample of blood.

The CDR3 nucleotides are TGCAGCGTGAGGGTGGGCGGGGGGAGGTATGAGCAGTTCTTC. Translation: CSVRVGGGRYEQFF. J is TRBJ2-1 and V is TRBV29-1, with TRBD2 matching over 8 bases. Trimming at V came to 6 bases and at J to 8 bases, leaving 12 bases not matched to a gene. From germline, CDR1 is SQVTM and CDR2 ANQGSEA. This CDR3 region has 14 residues.